Sequencing of this T cell receptor beta chain was carried out in a study of T cells in Graves' hyperthyroidism and ophthalmopathy. Notes on this clonotype: The antigen is undetermined.

Study-wide findings and caveats: In validation, the model predicted ophthalmopathy. These predictions came a median approximately six months before onset. Also found in blood were most expanded thyroid clonotypes above 0.001.

Pregnant or lactating patients were excluded, as were those with uncontrolled infection or other autoimmune disease. Amplification yielded TCR beta CDR3 regions, with RNA transcripts as the source. The HTBI primer set drove a first-round RT-PCR of the TCR CDR3. TCRdb ran MiXCR on the multiplex PCR reads and lists one entry per CDR3 protein. Of hundreds of thousands of distinct CDR3 sequences in the sample, about 14% were seen once. This sequence originates from a young woman with Graves' hyperthyroidism. The sample consisted of blood.

The CDR3 DNA is TGTGCCAGTAATTCCCCGATCAACACTGAAGCTTTCTTT. Translating it yields CASNSPINTEAFF. The V call is TRBV19, the J call TRBJ1-1; D call uncertain. Germline CDR1 reads LNHDA; CDR2 reads SQIVND (reference sequence). V lost 7 bases to trimming and J lost 2 bases, with 11 bases between them. The CDR3 has 13 residues.